These 11 T cell receptor beta chains were sequenced from one sample in a study of long-term antiretroviral therapy in people with HIV. Samples were assayed with immunoSEQ v3.0 at survey level. Libraries were prepared by immunoSEQ multiplex PCR; TCRdb keeps only in-frame clonotypes and omits some of them. The sample includes approximately 32,000 clones, 80% to 90% of them seen just once. Sequenced material: unsorted PBMCs, taken 0.3 years after starting antiretroviral therapy. These receptors came from a man aged 18 to 35 with HIV.

The chain has TRBV18 and TRBJ2-3; D may be TRBD1 (5 bases). Trimming shortened V by 2 bases and J by 0 bases, and 6 bases separated the two germline ends. Germline V gene data show CDR1 as KGHSH and CDR2 as LQKENI. CDR3 length: 14 residues. CDR3 DNA sequence: TGTGCCAGCTCACCAAGGGGTAGCACAGATACGCAGTATTTT. This gives the protein CASSPRGSTDTQYF.

The genes are TRBV19 and TRBJ1-2, with 8 bases aligning to TRBD1. Trimming cost V 6 bases and J 6 bases; bases outside gene matches: 6. The CDR3 contains 13 residues. CDR1 LNHDA and CDR2 SQIVND come from the germline V gene (reference sequence). This CDR3 reads CASSKQGEDGYTF. DNA of the CDR3: TGTGCCAGTAGCAAACAGGGGGAGGATGGCTACACCTTC.

J is TRBJ2-7 and V is TRBV2; no clear D. This CDR3 is built from 13 residues. V was clipped by 0 bases and J by 7 bases, with 10 bases between them. Per germline, CDR1 SNHLY and CDR2 FYNNEI. CDR3 in DNA: TGTGCCAGCAGTGAAGCTTGGAATCGAGAGCAGTACTTC. The encoded protein is CASSEAWNREQYF.

This chain joins TRBV2 and TRBJ2-3, with a tentative D call TRBD2 (6 bases). CDR3 length equals 16 residues. V lost 8 bases and J 3 bases, leaving 21 bases between the germline ends. Germline CDR1 reads SNHLY; CDR2 reads FYNNEI. In DNA, the CDR3 is TGTGCCAGCCTTGAAATGTCGGGACTCAGGACAGATACGCAGTATTTT. It encodes CASLEMSGLRTDTQYF.

This chain links TRBV10-3 with TRBJ2-7, with 10 bases lining up with TRBD1. Germline CDR1 reads ENHRY; CDR2 reads SYGVKD. The CDR3 consists of 14 residues. J lost 5 bases, V lost 8 bases, and 9 bases had no gene match. The CDR3 sequence is CAIGWDRGIDEQYF. CDR3 sequence (DNA): TGTGCCATCGGATGGGACAGGGGTATCGACGAGCAGTACTTC.

The V call is TRBV2, the J call TRBJ1-5, with 7 bases identical to TRBD1. Germline CDR1 is SNHLY and CDR2 is FYNNEI. V was pared by 4 bases and J by 5 bases, with 5 bases of the junction left unmatched. This CDR3 is built from 14 residues. CDR3: CASSGDREYQPQHF. The CDR3, as DNA: TGTGCCAGCAGTGGTGACAGGGAGTATCAGCCCCAGCATTTT.

The count of this clone is one. The chain joins TRBV10-3 to TRBJ2-2; 13 bases fit TRBD2. Germline V lookup: CDR1 ENHRY, CDR2 SYGVKD. Trimming removed 4 bases from V and 3 bases from J; junction bases left unmatched: 8. This CDR3 is built from 18 residues. The CDR3 DNA sequence: TGTGCCATCAGTGCCAGAATACTAGCGGGGGGGGACACCGGGGAGCTGTTTTTT. It is translated as CAISARILAGGDTGELFF.

Only one count was recorded for this clone. The V call is TRBV7-2, the J call TRBJ1-5; 8 nucleotides agree with TRBD1. CDR3 length: 17 amino acids. Germline V gene sequence: CDR1 SGHTA, CDR2 FQGNSA. The junction had 9 bases not matched to a gene; V was cut back by 1 base and J by 4 bases. The CDR3 here is CASSLGAGQGHNQPQHF. In nucleotides, the CDR3 is TGTGCCAGCAGCTTAGGTGCAGGACAGGGCCATAATCAGCCCCAGCATTTT.

Note on this clone: At one end, the junction sequence differs from germline, possibly due to a read error. This chain connects TRBV7-7 to TRBJ2-7, with TRBD1 identical over 9 bases. Germline V gene lookup returns CDR1 SSHAT and CDR2 FNYEAQ (reference sequence). CDR3 size: 21 residues. Here the CDR3 DNA reads TGTGCTAGCAGCTTGTTGCAGGGGACAGGGTGCTTCCCCCGTAGCTCCTACGAGCAGTACTTC. It is translated as CASSLLQGTGCFPRSSYEQYF.

V and J are TRBV30 and TRBJ1-6, with 11 bases lining up with TRBD1. With 4 bases clipped from V and 7 bases from J, the junction kept 6 bases outside the gene matches. Germline V gene data show CDR1 as GTSNPN and CDR2 as SVGIG (reference sequence). CDR3 length: 15 amino acids. The CDR3 reads CAWTPGTGGNSPLHF. In DNA form, the CDR3 reads TGTGCCTGGACCCCCGGGACAGGGGGGAATTCACCCCTCCACTTT.

The genes are TRBV9 and TRBJ2-3; TRBD1 matches 11 bases. The CDR3 totals 15 residues. Losses at the gene ends were 3 bases for V and 2 bases for J; bases not matched to a gene: 2. Germline lookup yields CDR1 SGDLS and CDR2 YYNGEE. This chain's CDR3 is CASSAGQGVTDTQYF. The CDR3 DNA reads TGTGCCAGCAGCGCGGGACAGGGGGTCACAGATACGCAGTATTTT.